This entry features one T cell receptor (beta chain) sequence. No cognate antigen has been identified for it. The record has no base qualities; no much larger clone is one base away. In total, around 600 healthy bone marrow donors made up the cohort. At the time of sampling, all cohort members were nominally healthy, though unrecorded immune exposures were likely present. The donor tested CMV seronegative and was one of the 352 seronegative cohort members. Every donor gave a peripheral blood sample, and the peripheral blood mononuclear cells from that sample were used for TCR beta sequencing. The Qiagen DNeasy Blood Extraction Kit was used to extract genomic DNA from the blood cell samples. The data derive from a study of cytomegalovirus exposure and HLA in healthy donors (dated by TCRdb to 2017 to 2019). The study in broad terms: An earlier analysis of approximately 600 of the donors reported 250 to 300 Gb of sequence data and 117 million unique TCR beta sequences from about 180 million T cells. Typing coverage varied by locus: roughly 620-640 donors for A, B, C, DRB1 and DQB1; around 560 for DQA1; about 570 for DPA1; approximately 450 for DPB1. The study aimed to test whether cataloging public T cell receptors could reveal signatures of past pathogen exposure. Among 300 to 500 genotyped donors of the cohort, an average of roughly 230,000 unique TCR beta nucleotide sequences was sequenced per donor, of which roughly 17% were non-productive. Alongside the repertoire data, information on donor age, sex, ethnicity and CMV serostatus was compiled. A later genetic analysis took genome-wide SNP genotypes for about three fifths of the roughly 670 donors and used that subset as a discovery cohort. About 320 gigabases of sequencing data and tens of millions of unique TCR sequences were included in an early release covering several hundred HLA-typed donors. Class I and class II HLA loci were covered by the typing at four-digit resolution. An earlier analysis of 587 of the donors used high-throughput TCR beta sequencing to judge whether each TCR beta V gene segment behaved as functional or pseudogenic. Among the roughly 400 genotyped donors, around 81% belonged to the genetic ancestry cluster associated with self-reported Caucasian donors. High-throughput TCR immunosequencing, statistical association of individual TCRs with disease status, and machine learning were combined to predict cytomegalovirus infection status. All discovery cohort repertoires had been generated on a single sequencing platform. The study profiled the T cell repertoires of around 700 subjects by immunosequencing and related them to cytomegalovirus serostatus. In a later analysis, previously published TCR beta repertoires from hundreds of donors were re-analyzed and high-resolution HLA genotyping was added so that TCR occurrence patterns could be studied. In the later analysis, no new phenotypic data were used to find candidate immune exposures; instead, reliance was placed on TCR beta sequences and their occurrence across donors. A separate validation cohort of 100 to 150 different subjects was used in addition to the 666-subject first cohort. Four to six DR-DQ haplotypes were handled as single units for association and clustering, since linkage in the cohort was strong.

Receptor libraries were prepared by the immunoSEQ multiplex PCR assay. The multiplex PCR relied on a mix of 60 forward primers for TCR Vbeta segments and 13 reverse primers for TCR Jbeta segments. The CDR3 region of rearranged TCR beta genes was amplified from genomic DNA with a multiplex PCR assay. The Illumina HiSeq System was used to sequence the amplified TCR beta libraries as 87-base-pair reads. In the paper's pipeline: A later analysis tallied around 82 million unique TCR beta chains across the 666 repertoires, and around 9.9 million of those chains were shared by two or more donors. Raw reads were error-corrected and collapsed into unique sequences with a nearest-neighbor algorithm that merged closely related sequences to remove PCR and sequencing errors. V, D and J gene segments were assigned by aligning CDR3 sequences to IMGT reference sequences. For a sequence to be retained, at least a six-nucleotide match to both a V gene segment and a J gene segment was required. Rearrangements were called productive when the CDR3 lacked stop codons and stayed in frame with V and J; all others were non-productive. Following IMGT convention, CDR3 was defined as the stretch from the second conserved V-encoded cysteine up to the conserved J-encoded phenylalanine. The earlier analysis of about 590 of the donors excluded sequences that lacked an unambiguous match to a single V gene segment. In an earlier analysis of some 590 of the donors, V segments were called functional above 56.7% productive rearrangements and were called segregating when the between-donor standard deviation exceeded 5%. A statistical classification framework was developed to diagnose cytomegalovirus status using the catalog of TCR beta chain sequences. V and J gene assignment, in a later analysis, came from comparing TCR nucleotide sequences with IMGT/GENE-DB human TR gene sequences. A later analysis assigned CDR3 sequences and most-parsimonious VDJ recombination scenarios with the TCRdist pipeline. In a later analysis, each TCR beta chain was defined by its CDR3 amino acid sequence together with its V-gene family, and reads without a unique V-gene family were excluded. As a way to deal with suspected cross-contamination and a sequencing artifact, a later analysis dropped approximately 570 nucleotide sequences that were highly shared and had low generation probability. A later analysis calculated a clonal expansion index for each public chain from normalized within-repertoire ranks of inferred template counts. In a later analysis, generation probabilities were computed using a VDJ recombination model fitted to out-of-frame rearrangements, and the results were checked against IGoR. In a later analysis, hypergeometric tests were used to score TCR-TCR, TCR-HLA and TCR-CMV co-occurrence, with a repertoire-size bias correction applied to TCR pairs. False discovery rates were estimated in a later analysis by permuting HLA or CMV assignments 20 times. In a later analysis, co-occurring TCRs were grouped using DBSCAN, with TCRdist sequence similarity added in when clustering inside HLA-allele-positive subsets. Repertoires with fewer than 30,000 or more than 120,000 public chains were left out of co-occurrence clustering, as were five repertoires with anomalous nucleotide sharing. TCRdb mirrors the immuneACCESS table, restricted to in-frame sequences. Some clones are absent from its copies; in checked studies, under half trace to an unresolved V gene, and the reason for the others is unknown. The V and J calls and clone size are taken from that table; D and trimming were inferred from the DNA. Counted in this sample were fewer than 200,000 clones; roughly 80% of them appeared once. The ten largest clones take up approximately 1.5% of the sample.

The CDR3 runs 16 residues from the cysteine to the phenylalanine. Kept here is only the CDR3 DNA, which spans 48 bases and is read in frame from base 1. CDR1 and CDR2 were assigned from the germline V gene as LGHNA and YNFKEQ. Trimming costs V 0 bases and J 7 bases, and their ends lie 19 bases apart. Summary of the overall study and its limitations: Strong co-occurrence of HLA alleles, especially DR and DQ, made assigning TCR associations to individual alleles difficult. The study listed 150 to 200 TCR beta chains as associated with cytomegalovirus. A further reported finding was that TCR beta sequences accurately predicted the HLA-A and HLA-B alleles for most subjects in the first cohort. Because the 87-base-pair reads could not distinguish some IMGT-functional V segments, including TRBV6-2 and TRBV6-3, those segments were excluded. An earlier analysis of around 500 of the donors showed that most TCR beta V segments appeared in productive rearrangements either about 90% or about 30% of the time, which broadly matched IMGT annotations. The authors suggested that the approach could potentially be generalized to other disease states and immunological phenotypes. A later analysis reported that several top co-occurrence clusters appeared linked to parvovirus B19, influenza, CMV and Epstein-Barr virus. Correlated functional status among segregating V segments might be attributable to linkage disequilibrium, but an unknown experimental factor could not be ruled out. Because counts were too low, roughly 17 rarely observed V segments, including chromosome 9 orphons, were left out of the earlier analysis of 500 to 750 of the donors. A later genetic analysis associated a missense DCLRE1C variant with V-gene and J-gene trimming of TCR beta chains, and an independent cohort replicated the association. Compared with the 666-donor mean, donors in an Asian-associated ancestry cluster had fewer N-insertions in productive TCRs, according to a later genetic analysis. In a later analysis, more than 15,000 TCR beta sequences were associated with specific HLA alleles at a false discovery rate of 0.05. Across donors, most TCR sequences were observed very rarely, whereas some public TCRs were present in many individuals. In a later analysis, HLA-associated TCR beta chains showed more clonal expansion and lower generation probabilities than non-associated chains that were equally common. Because some donors lacked HLA typing at each locus, the association tests relied only on the typed subset. A later analysis found that most CMV-associated TCR beta chains appeared HLA-restricted, with HLA associations seemingly driven largely by CMV exposure. This cohort had only TCR beta chains sequenced, and the lack of alpha or paired-chain data limited which features could be detected. The only immune exposure information available for the cohort was CMV serostatus. The sequencing pipeline was judged likely to have produced a cluster of highly shared sequence variants as a technical artifact. A later analysis found that TCR association rates varied across HLA loci, with DRB1 alleles showing the most associated TCRs and HLA-C alleles the fewest. In vitro tests confirmed that a few of the cytomegalovirus-associated TCR beta chains recognize cytomegalovirus antigens. The presence/absence analyses assumed that sequencing depth was roughly uniform across donors, and that assumption may not be true. Cytomegalovirus status was reported to be diagnosed by the classifier with high specificity and sensitivity in both the original and validation cohorts.

The sequenced sample consisted of PBMCs. The V and J genes are TRBV4-2 and TRBJ2-7; the D gene identity is not certain. The source of this sequence is a young woman in good health and CMV-seronegative. The nucleotide sequence reads TGTGCCAGCAGCCAAGATTCGGTAGGAGTTCTTAAGGAGCAGTACTTC. This sequence encodes CASSQDSVGVLKEQYF.